The 15 T cell receptor beta chains reported below all come from one sample, sequenced in a study of T cells after yellow fever vaccination. One entry per CDR3 protein, called by TCRdb with MiXCR from the 5' RACE reads. The data hold under 400,000 distinct CDR3 sequences, with roughly an eighth observed a single time. The sample consisted of CD4+ T cells sorted from PBMCs, taken 15 days after the yellow fever booster vaccination. These receptors were obtained from a man aged 18 to 29 who received the YFV17D yellow fever vaccine.

This clonotype turned up a few times. CDR3 in amino acids: CASSLAFAHEQYF. The CDR3 nucleotides read TGCGCCAGCAGCTTGGCATTCGCCCACGAGCAGTACTTC. The gene calls are TRBV5-1 and TRBJ2-7; D unresolved. CDR1 and CDR2 from the germline V gene are SGHRS and YFSETQ. V dropped 0 bases and J dropped 5 bases, with 9 bases sitting between them. The CDR3 loop spans 13 amino acids.

This clonotype was counted only a few times. The J gene is TRBJ2-3, the V gene TRBV5-1, with D tentatively TRBD1 (6 bases). This CDR3 spans 16 amino acids. With 3 bases removed from V and 3 bases from J, the gap between germline ends came to 17 bases. Germline V gives CDR1 SGHRS, CDR2 YFSETQ. Written as DNA, the CDR3 is TGCGCCAGCAGCTCAGCCCAGGGGACATTAACAGATACGCAGTATTTT. It specifies CASSSAQGTLTDTQYF. Together with reference TRBV5-1 and TRBJ2-3, the CDR3 gives the full variable domain: KAGVTQTPRYLIKTRGQQVTLSCSPISGHRSVSWYQQTPGQGLQFLFEYFSETQRNKGNFPGRFSGRQFSNSRSEMNVSTLELGDSALYLCASSSAQGTLTDTQYFGPGTRLTVL.

The sample holds many counts of this clonotype. The chain carries TRBV5-1 and TRBJ2-2; 10 nucleotides match TRBD1. V lost 3 bases, J lost 6 bases, and 5 bases stayed unmatched. The CDR3 length is 15 residues. Germline V gene lookup returns CDR1 SGHRS and CDR2 YFSETQ. Here the CDR3 DNA reads TGCGCCAGCAGCTACGACAGGGGGCCCCCCGGGGAGCTGTTTTTT. Amino acids: CASSYDRGPPGELFF.

This clonotype has more than one count but fewer than ten. V usage is TRBV28 and J usage is TRBJ1-6; possible D gene TRBD1, 6 bases. The CDR3 is made up of 14 amino acids. V was trimmed by 6 bases and J by 11 bases, leaving 17 bases between them. The germline CDR1 and CDR2 sequences are MDHEN and SYDVKM. CDR3 residues: CASRLTQGGAPLHF. The CDR3 bases are TGTGCCAGCAGGCTCACACAGGGCGGCGCACCCCTCCACTTT.

This clonotype has only a few counts. This chain connects TRBV12-2 to TRBJ2-5; the table calls TRBD1, which could not be checked here. TRBV12-2 has pseudogene status. This CDR3 is built from 17 residues. This CDR3 is CASRFIGWGRYQETQYF. The CDR3 nucleotides are TGTGCAAGTCGCTTTATTGGGTGGGGGCGGTACCAAGAGACCCAGTACTTC.

The table lists this clonotype with a few counts. This sequence joins TRBV4-1 and TRBJ2-1; weak D call: TRBD1 (6 bases). Deletions cut 8 bases from V and 0 bases from J, with 17 bases between. The germline V gene has CDR1 MGHRA and CDR2 YSYEKL. CDR3 length: 16 amino acids. CDR3 sequence (DNA): TGCGCCAGCGGTACCTTGGGGGCCAGCTCCTACAATGAGCAGTTCTTC. Translated, it gives CASGTLGASSYNEQFF.

The V gene is TRBV7-9, the J gene TRBJ2-7; D may correspond to TRBD1 or TRBD2 (6 bases each). The CDR3 totals 15 residues. Germline V lookup: CDR1 SEHNR, CDR2 FQNEAQ (reference sequence). Trimming stripped 5 bases from V and 6 bases from J, with 20 bases between. CDR3 sequence reads: CASSLQAGEAVEQYF. In nucleotides, the CDR3 is TGTGCCAGCAGCCTACAAGCAGGGGAGGCGGTCGAGCAGTACTTC.

This clonotype was observed a handful of times. This sequence joins TRBV5-1 and TRBJ2-7, with unresolved D. The CDR3 runs 15 residues. V lost 2 bases and J lost 2, with 14 bases in between. The germline V gene encodes CDR1 SGHRS and CDR2 YFSETQ. The CDR3 sequence: CASSFGYPEAYEQYF. CDR3 DNA sequence: TGCGCCAGCAGCTTTGGGTATCCTGAAGCCTACGAGCAGTACTTC.

The V and J genes are TRBV12-3 or TRBV12-4 and TRBJ2-5, with 7 bases matching TRBD2. This CDR3 is built from 14 residues. Trimming at V came to 2 bases and at J to 7 bases, leaving 7 bases not matched to a gene. Here the CDR3 reads CASSLKRGPWTQYF. CDR3 bases: TGTGCCAGCAGTTTAAAGCGGGGCCCATGGACCCAGTACTTC.

This clonotype was recorded a few times. DNA for the CDR3: TGTGCCTGGAGTCTTTCGGGAAACACCATATATTTT. It yields the protein CAWSLSGNTIYF. The chain uses TRBV30 and TRBJ1-3; D gene ambiguous. CDR1 GTSNPN and CDR2 SVGIG come from the germline V gene (reference sequence). Deletions cut 2 bases from V and 4 bases from J, with 6 bases between. The CDR3 is 12 amino acids.

The sample holds a few counts of this clonotype. The chain has TRBV5-6 and TRBJ1-2; D is unclear. V gave up 4 bases and J gave up 4 bases, with 11 bases separating them. The CDR3 sequence is 13 residues long. Germline V gene lookup returns CDR1 SGHDT and CDR2 YYEEEE. In DNA, the CDR3 is TGTGCCAGCAGCCGGCTCAGTCTCTATGGCTACACCTTC. Its protein is CASSRLSLYGYTF.

This clonotype was detected a few times. The V gene is TRBV15, the J gene TRBJ2-2; D possibly corresponds to TRBD2 (6 bases). Germline V gene lookup returns CDR1 LNHNV and CDR2 YYDKDF (reference sequence). V gave up 5 bases and J gave up 1 base, with 14 bases separating them. CDR3 length: 16 amino acids. CDR3 sequence reads: CATSGGNGRNTGELFF. The CDR3 DNA sequence: TGTGCCACCAGCGGGGGGAACGGGAGGAACACCGGGGAGCTGTTTTTT.

V and J are TRBV12-3 or TRBV12-4 and TRBJ2-5; 7 nucleotides agree with TRBD2. The V and J ends lost 6 bases and 5 bases, in that order; junction bases with no gene match: 6. The CDR3 extends over 13 amino acids. In nucleotides, the CDR3 is TGTGCCAGCAGGGGAGCGGGGTTGGAGACCCAGTACTTC. Amino acid sequence: CASRGAGLETQYF.

This clonotype occurred a few times. V usage is TRBV25-1 and J usage is TRBJ2-7, with no clear D. The CDR3 has 14 amino acids. Germline values: CDR1 MGHDK, CDR2 SYGVNS. Trimming pared 5 bases from V and 2 bases from J, leaving 13 bases between. The CDR3 is CASSISFIPYEQYF. DNA for the CDR3: TGTGCCAGCAGTATCTCTTTTATCCCCTACGAGCAGTACTTC.

Only a few counts were recorded for this clonotype. The rearrangement joins TRBV3-1 to TRBJ2-1; D is unclear. The CDR3 totals 12 residues. The V end lost 2 bases, the J end lost 10 bases, and 9 bases lay between the germline ends. Germline V CDR1 and CDR2: LGHDT, YNNKEL (reference sequence). As DNA, the CDR3 is TGTGCCAGCAGCCAATCTTCCGGGGAGCAGTTCTTC. Residues: CASSQSSGEQFF.